One and the same sample provided the 9 T cell receptor beta chains below, sequenced in a study of beta chain features in type 1 diabetes. Expressed TCRB transcripts were sequenced because the isolated RNA had all been reverse transcribed beforehand. The repertoire was sequenced with immunoSEQ multiplex PCR; TCRdb's copy has only in-frame clones and lacks some. The table has 130,000 or so clones, approximately 10% seen once. The sequenced material came from central memory CD4+ T cells from blood. The receptor source for this set is a woman aged 40 to 50 in good health.

This clone has only a few counts. V usage is TRBV19 and J usage is TRBJ1-2, with a tentative D call TRBD1 (5 bases). V lost 7 bases, J lost 5 bases, and 14 bases lay in between. In germline, CDR1 is LNHDA, CDR2 SQIVND (reference sequence). This CDR3 is built from 13 residues. CDR3 sequence (DNA): TGTGCCAGTACCCGGGGGGGGTATTATGGCTACACCTTC. Its protein product is CASTRGGYYGYTF.

This clone turned up a few times. This sequence joins TRBV10-3 and TRBJ2-5, with TRBD2 matching over 11 bases. V lost 4 bases and J lost 6; bases outside the gene matches: 1. The CDR3 spans 13 residues. The germline CDR1 and CDR2 sequences are ENHRY and SYGVKD. CDR3 coding DNA: TGTGCCATCAGTGGGACTAGCGGGCAGACCCAGTACTTC. This translates into CAISGTSGQTQYF.

The table lists this clone with a few counts. The CDR3 DNA is TGTGCCAGCAGACGACAGGGTGCAGGGGAGCTGTTTTTT. The encoded protein is CASRRQGAGELFF. The V call is TRBV2, the J call TRBJ2-2, with 7 bases matching TRBD1. V gave up 6 bases and J gave up 8 bases; unmatched junction bases: 6. Germline CDR1 SNHLY, CDR2 FYNNEI. The CDR3 covers 13 residues. Drawing the rest from reference TRBV2 and TRBJ2-2, the complete variable domain is EPEVTQTPSHQVTQMGQEVILRCVPISNHLYFYWYRQILGQKVEFLVSFYNNEISEKSEIFDDQFSVERPDGSNFTLKIRSTKLEDSAMYFCASRRQGAGELFFGEGSRLTVL.

This clone was found a few times. This chain joins TRBV12-5 and TRBJ2-5, with a possible D match to TRBD1 (5 bases). The germline V gene has CDR1 LGHNT and CDR2 FRNRAP. V was shortened by 5 bases and J by 5 bases, with 15 bases between the two germline ends. This CDR3 has 14 residues. The CDR3 spells CASGKSTESETQYF. In DNA form, the CDR3 reads TGTGCTAGTGGTAAATCGACAGAGTCGGAGACCCAGTACTTC.

V is TRBV7-8 and J is TRBJ1-1, with 8 bases identical to TRBD1. Germline assignment: CDR1 SGHVS and CDR2 FQNEAQ. CDR3 length: 16 amino acids. V lost 1 base, J lost 3 bases, and 7 bases stayed unmatched. For the CDR3, the DNA is TGTGCCAGCAGCTTAGACCGGGACAGGTATGACACTGAAGCTTTCTTT. Amino acids: CASSLDRDRYDTEAFF.

The chain carries TRBV2 and TRBJ1-6; 8 bases match TRBD1. The CDR3 has 14 residues. Germline V gene sequence: CDR1 SNHLY, CDR2 FYNNEI. The ends lost 8 bases at V and 11 bases at J; junction bases unmatched: 11. The DNA of the CDR3 is TGTGCCAGCGGAAAGACAGGGGAGCTTACACCCCTCCACTTT. The encoded protein is CASGKTGELTPLHF.

J is TRBJ2-7 and V is TRBV25-1; the D is unclear. CDR1 and CDR2 (germline): MGHDK, SYGVNS. V lost 3 bases and J 5 bases, leaving 11 bases between the germline ends. The CDR3 is 13 amino acids. Written as DNA, the CDR3 is TGTGCCAGCAGTGACCAGTGGCCGCACGAGCAGTACTTC. It codes for CASSDQWPHEQYF.

CDR3 nucleotide sequence: TGTGCCAGCATGGAGCGGGGGTCATACAATGAGCAGTTCTTC. It is translated as CASMERGSYNEQFF. The chain carries TRBV11-2 and TRBJ2-1; 8 nucleotides line up with TRBD2. The J segment lost 4 bases and the V segment lost 7 bases, leaving 6 bases of the junction unmatched. CDR1 and CDR2 (germline): SGHAT, FQNNGV. This CDR3 has 14 residues.

The chain uses TRBV6-5 and TRBJ1-2, with 7 nucleotides matching TRBD1. V trimming: 0 bases; J trimming: 3 bases; junction bases outside the gene matches: 7. The CDR3 loop spans 16 amino acids. The germline gives CDR1 MNHEY, CDR2 SVGAGI. The CDR3 bases are TGTGCCAGCAGTTACTCGGGCAGGGGGGCTGACTATGGCTACACCTTC. This encodes CASSYSGRGADYGYTF.